This TCR beta chain was identified during a study of shared clonotypes between healthy human individuals. Overall study findings and caveats: Clonotype sharing among donors, it was expected, would be affected by sequencing depth.

TCRdb keeps only in-frame clones here, not all; method: immunoSEQ multiplex PCR. The repertoire consists of nearly 1 million clones, with more than 75% occurring once and the leading ten covering roughly 1.5%. Trimming pared 6 bases from V and 1 base from J, leaving 12 bases between. This CDR3 has 14 amino acids. Per germline, CDR1 SGHDN and CDR2 FVKESK. For this clone: Its antigen is unidentified.

The rearrangement uses TRBV14 and TRBJ1-1, with D tentatively TRBD1 (6 bases). The sample consisted of memory CD4+ T cells sorted from blood. The subset denotes: CD45RA-negative fraction. The receptor comes from a man aged 18 to 35 in good health. The CDR3 spells CASRHSGENTEAFF. As DNA, the CDR3 is TGTGCCAGCAGGCACTCAGGGGAGAACACTGAAGCTTTCTTT.